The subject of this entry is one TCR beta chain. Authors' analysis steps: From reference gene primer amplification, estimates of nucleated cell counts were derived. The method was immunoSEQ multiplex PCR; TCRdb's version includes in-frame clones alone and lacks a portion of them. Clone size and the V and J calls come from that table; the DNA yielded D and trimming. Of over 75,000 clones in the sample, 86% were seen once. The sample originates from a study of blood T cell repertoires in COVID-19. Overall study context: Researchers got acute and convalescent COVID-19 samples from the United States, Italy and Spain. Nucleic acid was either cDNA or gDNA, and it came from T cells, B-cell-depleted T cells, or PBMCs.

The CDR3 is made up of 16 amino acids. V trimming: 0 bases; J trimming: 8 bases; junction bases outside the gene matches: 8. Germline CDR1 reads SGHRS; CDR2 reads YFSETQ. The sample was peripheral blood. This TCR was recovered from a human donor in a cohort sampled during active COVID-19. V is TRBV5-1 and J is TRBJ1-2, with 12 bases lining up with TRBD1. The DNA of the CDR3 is TGCGCCAGCAGCTTGGACCTCGGGACAGGGGGCAGGGGCTACACCTTC. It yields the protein CASSLDLGTGGRGYTF.